This passage covers 17 T cell receptor beta chains from one sample sequenced in a study of blood T cell repertoires in COVID-19. The data were produced by immunoSEQ multiplex PCR, yet TCRdb's version contains in-frame clones alone and is incomplete. The table lists over 90,000 clones, roughly 70% of them singletons. Sequencing was performed on peripheral blood. The receptors originated from a man in his sixties or seventies with COVID-19, enrolled during active disease.

This clone showed up just once. The chain has TRBV7-9 and TRBJ2-5; no definite D call. The V gene lost 1 base and the J gene lost 4 bases, with 7 bases spanning the gap. This CDR3 has 13 amino acids. Germline lookup yields CDR1 SEHNR and CDR2 FQNEAQ (reference sequence). The CDR3 DNA sequence: TGTGCCAGCAGCTTAGAACAGAGAGAGACCCAGTACTTC. Protein: CASSLEQRETQYF.

This chain uses TRBV11-3 with TRBJ2-7, with 7 bases identical to TRBD1. The germline V gene has CDR1 SGHNT and CDR2 YENEEA. The CDR3 has 13 amino acids. The junction had 3 bases not matched to a gene; V was cut back by 2 bases and J by 5 bases. The CDR3 spells CASSLNQGDEQYF. The CDR3 DNA is TGTGCCAGCAGCTTAAATCAGGGGGACGAGCAGTACTTC.

This clone was seen a few times. The genes are TRBV9 and TRBJ2-1; 7 bases fit TRBD2. The V gene end was trimmed by 0 bases and the J gene end by 12 bases; junction bases not matched to a gene: 15. This CDR3 is 16 amino acids long. The germline V gene encodes CDR1 SGDLS and CDR2 YYNGEE. Here the CDR3 DNA reads TGTGCCAGCAGCGTAGGTTCAGGACTAGGGTATCATGGGCAGTTCTTC. The encoded protein is CASSVGSGLGYHGQFF.

V is TRBV9 and J is TRBJ2-1; D is perhaps TRBD2 (6 bases). The CDR3 loop spans 15 amino acids. Trimming shortened V by 3 bases and J by 0 bases, and 10 bases separated the two germline ends. Germline V gives CDR1 SGDLS, CDR2 YYNGEE. The CDR3 DNA is TGTGCCAGCAGCGCCGGGAGAGGCTCCTACAATGAGCAGTTCTTC. Translation: CASSAGRGSYNEQFF. The whole variable domain, filled in from reference TRBV9 and TRBJ2-1, reads DSGVTQTPKHLITATGQRVTLRCSPRSGDLSVYWYQQSLDQGLQFLIQYYNGEERAKGNILERFSAQQFPDLHSELNLSSLELGDSALYFCASSAGRGSYNEQFFGPGTRLTVL.

J is TRBJ2-4 and V is TRBV5-1; TRBD1 matches at 8 bases. Germline V CDR1 and CDR2: SGHRS, YFSETQ. CDR3 length equals 14 residues. Unmatched junction bases numbered 5, after V lost 5 bases and J lost 4 bases. DNA for the CDR3: TGCGCCAGCAGAGTGACAGGGGCAAAAAACATTCAGTACTTC. It encodes CASRVTGAKNIQYF.

The chain couples TRBV5-1 to TRBJ2-1; 8 bases align to TRBD2. The CDR3 sequence is 14 residues long. V shed 0 bases and J 4 bases; nucleotides not matched to a gene: 0. The germline V gene encodes CDR1 SGHRS and CDR2 YFSETQ. The CDR3 sequence is CASSLEREYNEQFF. CDR3 bases: TGCGCCAGCAGCTTGGAGCGGGAGTACAATGAGCAGTTCTTC.

The chain carries TRBV18 and TRBJ1-1; 10 nucleotides align to TRBD1. There are 20 residues in the CDR3. The germline V gene has CDR1 KGHSH and CDR2 LQKENI. V shed 3 bases, J shed 1 base, and the junction held 17 bases outside the gene matches. In nucleotides, the CDR3 is TGTGCCAGCTCACCTCTACAGTTATCGGGACAGGGGATTTGGAACACTGAAGCTTTCTTT. The encoded protein is CASSPLQLSGQGIWNTEAFF. Together with reference TRBV18 and TRBJ1-1, the CDR3 gives the full variable domain: NAGVMQNPRHLVRRRGQEARLRCSPMKGHSHVYWYRQLPEEGLKFMVYLQKENIIDESGMPKERFSAEFPKEGPSILRIQQVVRGDSAAYFCASSPLQLSGQGIWNTEAFFGQGTRLTVV.

The chain combines TRBV3-1 (or the pseudogene TRBV3-2) with TRBJ2-1; TRBD2 matches 7 bases. Germline V gives CDR1 LGHDT, CDR2 YNNKEL (reference sequence). This CDR3 contains 14 residues. V was pared by 1 base and J by 6 bases, with 3 bases of the junction left unmatched. The CDR3 spells CASSQAGGGNEQFF. Written as DNA, the CDR3 is TGTGCCAGCAGCCAAGCGGGGGGTGGCAATGAGCAGTTCTTC.

This chain connects TRBV19 to TRBJ1-2; 8 positions match TRBD1. The trim removed 4 bases at V and 7 bases at J, leaving 11 bases unmatched. Germline CDR1 reads LNHDA; CDR2 reads SQIVND (reference sequence). The CDR3 extends over 15 amino acids. CDR3 nucleotide sequence: TGTGCCAGTAGTACGGACAGGGTTAGAGTCGGTGGCTACACCTTC. Translation gives CASSTDRVRVGGYTF.

The J gene is TRBJ2-3, the V gene TRBV28, with TRBD1 matching over 8 bases. V shed 6 bases and J 5 bases; nucleotides not matched to a gene: 10. The CDR3 covers 15 residues. Looked up from germline, CDR1 is MDHEN and CDR2 is SYDVKM. The CDR3 DNA reads TGTGCCAGCAGATCCGGGACAGGTGAACTAGATACGCAGTATTTT. Translation gives CASRSGTGELDTQYF.

This clone was detected a few times. The chain uses TRBV7-3 and TRBJ2-1; a possible D gene is TRBD2 (6 bases). This CDR3 contains 14 residues. Trimming left V 3 bases short and J 6 bases short, with 12 bases between. Germline assignment: CDR1 SGHTA and CDR2 FQGTGA. The CDR3 here is CASSLTLASNEQFF. Here the CDR3 DNA reads TGTGCCAGCAGCTTGACACTAGCTTCCAATGAGCAGTTCTTC.

The V and J genes are TRBV9 and TRBJ2-3; 8 bases fit TRBD2. The CDR3 sequence is 15 residues long. J lost 5 bases, V lost 1 base, and 6 bases had no gene match. The germline V gene has CDR1 SGDLS and CDR2 YYNGEE. In nucleotides, the CDR3 is TGTGCCAGCAGCGTATCGCGGGAGGCGAGAGATACGCAGTATTTT. It encodes CASSVSREARDTQYF.

This clone has just a few counts. The V gene is TRBV12-3 or TRBV12-4, the J gene TRBJ1-1; D perhaps matches TRBD1 (5 bases). V was clipped by 6 bases and J by 5 bases, with 13 bases between them. This CDR3 has 13 amino acids. This CDR3 is CASRKGEATEAFF. The CDR3 coding sequence is TGTGCCAGCAGAAAAGGGGAGGCGACTGAAGCTTTCTTT.

The sample holds many counts of this clone. The chain uses TRBV6-2 or TRBV6-3 and TRBJ1-2, with 9 bases aligning to TRBD1. CDR3 length: 16 residues. Germline lookup yields CDR1 MNHEY and CDR2 SVGEGT. With 4 bases clipped from V and 3 bases from J, the junction kept 9 bases outside the gene matches. This chain's CDR3 is CASSFRGDREDYGYTF. The CDR3 nucleotides read TGTGCCAGCAGTTTCCGAGGGGACAGGGAGGACTATGGCTACACCTTC.

V and J are TRBV4-3 and TRBJ2-2; D uncertain. Germline V gene lookup returns CDR1 LGHNA and CDR2 YSLEER. V was shortened by 2 bases and J by 3 bases, with 10 bases between the two germline ends. The CDR3 runs to 15 residues. CDR3: CASSQSTSYTGELFF. CDR3 sequence (DNA): TGCGCCAGCAGCCAAAGTACTTCTTACACCGGGGAGCTGTTTTTT.

The V and J genes are TRBV16 and TRBJ1-4, with no clear D. The CDR3 consists of 15 residues. Germline assignment: CDR1 KGHSY and CDR2 FQNENV. Trimming stripped 6 bases from V and 0 bases from J, with 11 bases between. The CDR3 nucleotides read TGTGCCAGCAGAGATACAGAAACAACTAATGAAAAACTGTTTTTT. It yields the protein CASRDTETTNEKLFF.

V usage is TRBV25-1 and J usage is TRBJ2-3, with D unclear. Germline CDR1 reads MGHDK; CDR2 reads SYGVNS. V was clipped by 6 bases and J by 5 bases, with 15 bases between them. The length of the CDR3 is 14 residues. CDR3 residues: CASSDIYQEDTQYF. For the CDR3, the DNA is TGTGCCAGCAGCGATATCTATCAAGAAGATACGCAGTATTTT.